The rows below give T cell receptor beta chains drawn from one sample of a study of blood T cell repertoires in COVID-19. TCRdb's copy holds only in-frame clones and misses some; the assay was immunoSEQ multiplex PCR. This sample carries about 260,000 clones, nearly 85% of them seen once, and the ten largest clones take 8.6%. The material sequenced was peripheral blood. All receptors come from a human donor in a cohort sampled during active COVID-19. CDR3s include the opening cysteine and the closing phenylalanine or tryptophan. A D gene is named only where the DNA matches it firmly.

j_call | v_call | cdr3_length | d_call | cdr3_nt | cdr3_aa
TRBJ1-4 | TRBV18 | 16 | TRBD1 | TGTGCCAGCTCACCCGTGATCGGGACAGGGGGGGAAAAACTGTTTTTT | CASSPVIGTGGEKLFF
TRBJ2-2 | TRBV7-7 | 15 | - | TGTGCTAGCAGCTTAGGGTCGGCGAACACCGGGGAGCTGTTTTTT | CASSLGSANTGELFF
TRBJ1-5 | TRBV27 | 13 | - | TGTGCCAGCAGTTCGCACGGGGGGAGTACCCAGCATTTT | CASSSHGGSTQHF
TRBJ1-2 | TRBV6-2/TRBV6-3 | 13 | - | TGTGCCAGCAGTTACGAACACAGCCTCGGCTACACCTTC | CASSYEHSLGYTF
TRBJ1-5 | TRBV2 | 17 | - | TGTGCCAGCAGCCACCCTGGACAGTTGCTGGACAATCAGCCCCAGCATTTT | CASSHPGQLLDNQPQHF
TRBJ2-6 | TRBV11-2 | 14 | - | TGTGCCAGCAGCTTCACTTCTGGGGCCAACGTCCTGACTTTC | CASSFTSGANVLTF
TRBJ1-5 | TRBV19 | 17 | TRBD1 | TGTGCCAGTAGTGGGCAGGACAGGCTAGGAAGCAATCAGCCCCAGCATTTT | CASSGQDRLGSNQPQHF
TRBJ2-5 | TRBV7-6 | 16 | TRBD2 | TGTGCCAGCAGCTCTGGCGGGACTAGCTCTGGGGAGACCCAGTACTTC | CASSSGGTSSGETQYF
TRBJ2-5 | TRBV29-1 | 16 | - | TGCAGCGTTGAAAAGTTATTGGGACACTCACAAGAGACCCAGTACTTC | CSVEKLLGHSQETQYF
TRBJ1-1 | TRBV7-8 | 13 | - | TGTGCCAGCAGCTCGCGAACGAACACTGAAGCTTTCTTT | CASSSRTNTEAFF
TRBJ2-5 | TRBV5-6 | 16 | TRBD1 | TGTGCCAGCAGCTTAAGTGTGGACAGGGGAGGAAAGACCCAGTACTTC | CASSLSVDRGGKTQYF
TRBJ2-1 | TRBV7-7 | 15 | - | TGTGCTAGCAGCACGGGGCCCGGGAGCTATAATGAGCAGTTCTTC | CASSTGPGSYNEQFF
TRBJ1-1 | TRBV15 | 20 | TRBD1 | TGTGCCACCAGCAGAGTTGCGCGACAGGGGGGTTCCGCGCTACAGGCTGAAGCTTTCTTT | CATSRVARQGGSALQAEAFF
TRBJ2-7 | TRBV7-2 | 17 | TRBD2 | TGTGCCAGCAGCTTAGTAGGGTCAGCGGGGGGGTACTACGAGCAGTACTTC | CASSLVGSAGGYYEQYF
TRBJ2-1 | TRBV5-4 | 18 | TRBD2 | TGTGCCAGCAGCTTGGAACAGGGGCTAGCGGGAAATTACAATGAGCAGTTCTTC | CASSLEQGLAGNYNEQFF